What follows are 20 T cell receptor beta chains derived from one specimen sequenced in a study of OX40 agonist ivuxolimab in advanced cancers. Libraries were prepared by immunoSEQ multiplex PCR; TCRdb keeps only in-frame clonotypes and omits some of them. Here the sample spans around 76,000 clones, roughly 85% being singletons. This specimen consisted of CD4+ or CD8+ T cells sorted from blood, obtained in a trial of the OX40 agonist ivuxolimab. These receptor sequences come from an adult with an advanced solid tumor such as melanoma, head and neck, liver or kidney cancer.

The chain employs TRBV6-9 and TRBJ2-7; 10 nucleotides align to TRBD1. This CDR3 spans 18 amino acids. CDR1 is MNHGY and CDR2 is SVAAGI in the germline V gene. V gave up 3 bases and J gave up 3 bases; unmatched junction bases: 14. Written as DNA, the CDR3 is TGTGCCAGCAGTTACCCGGGACAGGGGATCCCCCTCTACTACGAGCAGTACTTC. Encoded protein: CASSYPGQGIPLYYEQYF.

V gene TRBV18 combines with J gene TRBJ1-2; the D gene is possibly TRBD1 (5 bases). This CDR3 has 14 residues. Germline CDR1 reads KGHSH; CDR2 reads LQKENI. Between the trimmed V and J ends, which lost 4 bases and 8 bases, there was a span of 17 bases. The CDR3 nucleotides read TGTGCCAGCTCACTCCAGGGAGTAATCTCCGGCTACACCTTC. Protein sequence: CASSLQGVISGYTF.

The V gene is TRBV6-1, the J gene TRBJ2-3; 9 bases align to TRBD2. The J segment lost 1 base and the V segment lost 4 bases, leaving 3 bases of the junction unmatched. The CDR3 length is 15 residues. The germline V gene has CDR1 MNHNS and CDR2 SASEGT. CDR3 protein: CASSVRLAGTDTQYF. The CDR3 DNA is TGTGCCAGCAGTGTCCGACTAGCGGGCACAGATACGCAGTATTTT.

The chain combines TRBV11-2 with TRBJ2-7, with no clear D. V was cut by 0 bases and J by 2 bases, with 11 bases left in between. This CDR3 has 15 amino acids. In germline, CDR1 is SGHAT, CDR2 FQNNGV. CDR3 DNA: TGTGCCAGCAGCTTAGAGGTAGGGATCACCTACGAGCAGTACTTC. Its translation: CASSLEVGITYEQYF.

The chain recombines TRBV10-1 with TRBJ1-4, with D perhaps TRBD1 (5 bases). The V end lost 7 bases, the J end lost 6 bases, and 15 bases lay between the germline ends. The CDR3 is made up of 14 amino acids. The germline CDR1 and CDR2 sequences are WNHNN and SYGVQD (reference sequence). CDR3 coding DNA: TGCGCCAGCATTCAAGGGGCTAGGCATGAAAAACTGTTTTTT. Encoded protein: CASIQGARHEKLFF.

In this sample, this clone is medium-sized. This sequence joins TRBV29-1 and TRBJ2-7; D perhaps matches TRBD1 (5 bases). Trimming took off 2 bases at V and 3 bases at J, with 17 bases between the two ends. CDR3 length: 15 residues. From germline, CDR1 is SQVTM and CDR2 ANQGSEA. The CDR3 region is CSVESAGVRDYEQYF. The CDR3 DNA sequence: TGCAGCGTTGAATCGGCCGGAGTCAGGGACTACGAGCAGTACTTC.

The chain couples TRBV7-2 to TRBJ2-3; 11 bases agree with TRBD2. J lost 8 bases, V lost 4 bases, and 8 bases had no gene match. This CDR3 is 15 amino acids long. Looked up from germline, CDR1 is SGHTA and CDR2 is FQGNSA. In nucleotides, the CDR3 is TGTGCCAGCAGCTCCGGACTAGCGGGTGGCGGTACGCAGTATTTT. It codes for CASSSGLAGGGTQYF.

The V and J genes are TRBV4-1 and TRBJ2-1; 8 bases align to TRBD1. The junction had 11 bases not matched to a gene; V was cut back by 0 bases and J by 10 bases. This CDR3 is 16 amino acids long. Germline lookup yields CDR1 MGHRA and CDR2 YSYEKL. The CDR3 region is CASSQDSQGAFGEQFF. CDR3 sequence (DNA): TGCGCCAGCAGCCAAGATTCGCAGGGGGCATTTGGGGAGCAGTTCTTC.

This chain links TRBV7-9 with TRBJ2-1; 9 nucleotides agree with TRBD2. CDR1 and CDR2 (germline): SEHNR, FQNEAQ (reference sequence). The CDR3 runs to 17 residues. V shed 4 bases and J 6 bases; nucleotides not matched to a gene: 13. CDR3 region: CASSSPWGLAARNEQFF. The CDR3 nucleotides are TGTGCCAGCAGCTCGCCATGGGGACTAGCAGCCCGCAATGAGCAGTTCTTC.

This sequence joins TRBV7-9 and TRBJ1-1, with D hard to call. Trimming stripped 2 bases from V and 2 bases from J, with 9 bases between. This CDR3 comprises 14 residues. Germline CDR1 and CDR2: SEHNR and FQNEAQ (reference sequence). The CDR3 spells CASSLFQRNTEAFF. In DNA form, the CDR3 reads TGTGCCAGCAGCTTATTCCAGAGAAACACTGAAGCTTTCTTT. Based on the CDR3 plus reference TRBV7-9 and TRBJ1-1, the full variable domain is DTGVSQNPRHKITKRGQNVTFRCDPISEHNRLYWYRQTLGQGPEFLTYFQNEAQLEKSRLLSDRFSAERPKGSFSTLEIQRTEQGDSAMYLCASSLFQRNTEAFFGQGTRLTVV.

The chain uses TRBV7-2 and TRBJ2-3; D gene unclear. The CDR3 spans 13 residues. Trimming left V 0 bases short and J 5 bases short, with 6 bases between. Looked up from germline, CDR1 is SGHTA and CDR2 is FQGNSA. Here the CDR3 reads CASSLAPGDTQYF. DNA for the CDR3: TGTGCCAGCAGCTTAGCCCCCGGAGATACGCAGTATTTT. Using reference TRBV7-2 and TRBJ2-3 for the parts outside the CDR3, the full variable domain is GAGVSQSPSNKVTEKGKDVELRCDPISGHTALYWYRQSLGQGLEFLIYFQGNSAPDKSGLPSDRFSAERTGGSVSTLTIQRTQQEDSAVYLCASSLAPGDTQYFGPGTRLTVL.

This clone was seen once. This sequence joins TRBV5-4 and TRBJ1-1; TRBD1 might be the D (6 bases). This CDR3 is 16 amino acids long. Trimming cost V 0 bases and J 0 bases, with 12 bases left between them. Germline-derived CDR1 and CDR2 are SGHNT and YYREEE (reference sequence). DNA for the CDR3: TGTGCCAGCAGCTTGGGAAGGGGGGGGCTGAACACTGAAGCTTTCTTT. This gives the protein CASSLGRGGLNTEAFF.

The rearrangement uses TRBV4-1 and TRBJ2-2; 9 bases line up with TRBD2. The CDR3 length is 16 residues. The J segment lost 2 bases and the V segment lost 5 bases, leaving 6 bases of the junction unmatched. Germline V lookup: CDR1 MGHRA, CDR2 YSYEKL. This chain's CDR3 is CASSTRTSDNTGELFF. In nucleotides, the CDR3 is TGCGCCAGCAGCACCCGGACTAGCGATAACACCGGGGAGCTGTTTTTT.

The rearrangement links TRBV6-5 to TRBJ1-1; no firm D call. This CDR3 region has 13 residues. Per the germline V gene, CDR1 is MNHEY and CDR2 is SVGAGI. V was pared by 4 bases and J by 2 bases, with 8 bases between. In DNA form, the CDR3 reads TGTGCCAGCAGTTCAACAGCAAACACTGAAGCTTTCTTT. Translated: CASSSTANTEAFF.

The V call is TRBV7-3, the J call TRBJ2-1; TRBD2 matches 14 bases. The V segment lost 4 bases and the J segment 9 bases; nucleotides outside the gene matches: 11. Germline values: CDR1 SGHTA, CDR2 FQGTGA. The CDR3 length is 17 residues. CDR3: CASSSNPGLAGGGEQFF. In DNA, the CDR3 is TGTGCCAGCAGCTCCAACCCCGGACTAGCGGGGGGTGGTGAGCAGTTCTTC.

V gene TRBV11-2 combines with J gene TRBJ1-2, with unresolved D. Trimming left V 3 bases short and J 0 bases short, with 8 bases between. The germline V gene encodes CDR1 SGHAT and CDR2 FQNNGV. There are 14 residues in the CDR3. CDR3 in DNA: TGTGCCAGCAGCTTGGCAACGACTAACTATGGCTACACCTTC. As protein: CASSLATTNYGYTF. The full variable domain, in which reference TRBV11-2 and TRBJ1-2 provide the parts outside the CDR3, is EAGVAQSPRYKIIEKRQSVAFWCNPISGHATLYWYQQILGQGPKLLIQFQNNGVVDDSQLPKDRFSAERLKGVDSTLKIQPAKLEDSAVYLCASSLATTNYGYTFGSGTRLTVV.

The CDR3 sequence: CASKIDSPGRAFF. As DNA, the CDR3 is TGCGCCAGCAAGATAGATTCCCCCGGTCGAGCTTTCTTT. The chain joins TRBV4-1 to TRBJ1-1, with no clear D. CDR1 MGHRA and CDR2 YSYEKL come from the germline V gene. This CDR3 has 13 residues. Trimming pared 7 bases from V and 10 bases from J, leaving 19 bases between.

This clone was detected only a few times. The chain recombines TRBV7-9 with TRBJ1-1; D perhaps matches TRBD1 (5 bases). The ends were cut back, 0 bases at V and 4 bases at J, with 12 bases in the middle. The CDR3 loop spans 15 amino acids. Germline V lookup: CDR1 SEHNR, CDR2 FQNEAQ (reference sequence). Written as DNA, the CDR3 is TGTGCCAGCAGCTTAGCCCCAACAGGAGTCACTGAAGCTTTCTTT. As protein: CASSLAPTGVTEAFF.

The chain joins TRBV5-1 to TRBJ1-1; no definite D call. Between the trimmed V and J ends, which lost 1 base and 6 bases, there was a span of 16 bases. The CDR3 is 15 amino acids. Germline loops: CDR1 SGHRS, CDR2 YFSETQ. CDR3 DNA: TGCGCCAGCAGCTTGAGCAGTTCGCCCGGGGCTGAAGCTTTCTTT. Its translation is CASSLSSSPGAEAFF.

This sequence joins TRBV10-3 and TRBJ2-7; possibly TRBD1 for D (5 bases). The CDR3 contains 13 residues. Germline V gives CDR1 ENHRY, CDR2 SYGVKD. The V end lost 5 bases, the J end lost 2 bases, and 10 bases lay between the germline ends. CDR3 loop: CAISPAGPYEQYF. The CDR3 nucleotides read TGTGCCATCAGTCCCGCAGGGCCCTACGAGCAGTACTTC.